These T cell receptor beta chains were read from a single sample in a study of T cell repertoires in cytomegalovirus infection. TCRdb redid the calling of the reads with MiXCR, one entry per CDR3 protein. The sample holds 200,000 or so distinct CDR3 sequences; approximately 30% are singletons and the top ten take 30% to 35%. The sample consisted of PBMCs. These receptors all come from a human donor in good health (CMV status not recorded). Some clones in this sample may be carry-over from other donors' samples. Both conserved end residues are part of each CDR3. A D gene is named only where the DNA matches it firmly. The size of a clone is reported for some rows only, either as once, few or many, or as a class for expanded clones.

NA | TRBJ2-7 | TRBV12-3/TRBV12-4 | NA | CASSLVQGTYEQYF | TGTGCCAGCAGTTTAGTGCAGGGAACCTACGAGCAGTACTTC
NA | TRBJ1-5 | TRBV15 | NA | CATSRDPNSNQPQHF | TGTGCCACCAGCAGAGATCCAAACAGCAATCAGCCCCAGCATTTT
NA | TRBJ1-5 | TRBV7-2 | once | CASRLGRGNQPQHF | TGTGCCAGCAGATTAGGGAGGGGCAATCAGCCCCAGCATTTT
NA | TRBJ2-7 | TRBV11-1 | NA | CASSSPGFFYEQYF | TGTGCCAGCAGCTCGCCGGGGTTTTTCTACGAGCAGTACTTC
TRBD1 | TRBJ2-1 | TRBV11-2 | NA | CASSLDRGFHNEQFF | TGTGCCAGCAGCTTAGACAGGGGGTTTCATAATGAGCAGTTCTTC
NA | TRBJ1-2 | TRBV29-1 | NA | CSVEVQSYGYTF | TGCAGCGTTGAAGTTCAGAGCTATGGCTACACCTTC
NA | TRBJ2-1 | TRBV20-1 | NA | CSALRGYNEQFF | TGCAGTGCTCTAAGAGGGTACAATGAGCAGTTCTTC
NA | TRBJ2-1 | TRBV7-2 | many | CASSLVGGWSSYNEQFF | TGTGCCAGCAGCTTAGTAGGGGGATGGAGCTCCTACAATGAGCAGTTCTTC
NA | TRBJ1-5 | TRBV7-2 | many | CASSKRDQPQHF | TGTGCCAGCAGTAAAAGGGATCAGCCCCAGCATTTT
TRBD1 | TRBJ1-2 | TRBV2 | NA | CASTPGQGRGDYGYTF | TGTGCCAGCACTCCGGGACAGGGCCGGGGCGACTATGGCTACACCTTC
TRBD2 | TRBJ2-2 | TRBV25-1 | NA | CASSSPGGRTGELFF | TGTGCCAGCAGTTCTCCGGGGGGAAGGACCGGGGAGCTGTTTTTT
NA | TRBJ2-7 | TRBV6-2/TRBV6-3 | NA | CASINPNYEQYF | TGTGCCAGCATAAACCCCAACTACGAGCAGTACTTC
TRBD1 | TRBJ1-5 | TRBV7-9 | NA | CASSPTGSEQPQHF | TGTGCCAGCAGTCCGACAGGGTCAGAACAGCCCCAGCATTTT
NA | TRBJ1-5 | TRBV6-1 | few | CASSAQTSNQPQHF | TGTGCCAGCAGTGCCCAGACTAGCAATCAGCCCCAGCATTTT
NA | TRBJ2-7 | TRBV9 | NA | CASSMSTTLHEQYF | TGTGCCAGCAGCATGAGCACGACCCTCCACGAGCAGTACTTC
TRBD2 | TRBJ2-3 | TRBV20-1 | NA | CSTHPSGAPDTQYF | TGCAGTACCCACCCTAGCGGGGCCCCAGATACGCAGTATTTT
NA | TRBJ1-1 | TRBV6-2/TRBV6-3 | NA | CASSPRPTRTLNTEAFF | TGTGCCAGCAGCCCTCGCCCGACGAGAACCTTGAACACTGAAGCTTTCTTT
NA | TRBJ1-2 | TRBV5-4 | few | CASSLREDFGYTF | TGTGCCAGCAGCTTGCGCGAGGATTTTGGCTACACCTTC
NA | TRBJ1-1 | TRBV5-4 | NA | CASSFRGANTEAFF | TGTGCCAGCAGCTTTCGGGGGGCGAACACTGAAGCTTTCTTT
TRBD1 | TRBJ1-5 | TRBV29-1 | few | CSVANGTVQPQHF | TGCAGCGTTGCTAATGGGACAGTGCAGCCCCAGCATTTT
TRBD1 | TRBJ2-5 | TRBV7-6 | NA | CASSLGDRDKETQYF | TGTGCTAGCAGCTTGGGGGACAGGGACAAAGAGACCCAGTACTTC
TRBD2 | TRBJ2-3 | TRBV5-4 | NA | CASSLLASGGNTQYF | TGTGCCAGCAGCTTGTTGGCTAGCGGGGGAAATACGCAGTATTTT
NA | TRBJ1-1 | TRBV6-1 | NA | CASSPRGTANTEAFF | TGTGCCAGCAGTCCCCGTGGGACGGCGAACACTGAAGCTTTCTTT
TRBD1 | TRBJ2-7 | TRBV20-1 | NA | CSARSVDRGSSYEQYF | TGCAGTGCTAGGTCTGTTGACAGGGGGAGCTCCTACGAGCAGTACTTC